These T cell receptor beta chains were read from a single sample in a study of blood T cell repertoires in COVID-19. The protocol was immunoSEQ multiplex PCR, while the TCRdb copy is restricted to in-frame clones and leaves out a portion. The repertoire holds 60,000 to 75,000 clones, with 75% to 90% as singletons. Sequenced material: peripheral blood. The origin of the receptors is a man aged 45-60 years with active COVID-19. Both conserved end residues are part of each CDR3. The order of the fields is clone size, J gene, V gene, D gene, CDR3 protein, CDR3 DNA. D genes are given only for firm matches. The size entry is marked missing in some rows and otherwise reads once, few, many or a size class.

- | TRBJ1-1 | TRBV7-2 | - | CASSQGRANTEAFF | TGTGCCAGCAGCCAAGGCAGGGCGAACACTGAAGCTTTCTTT
- | TRBJ2-6 | TRBV10-3 | TRBD1 | CAIRTTGGGPGANVLTF | TGTGCCATTCGAACGACAGGGGGAGGACCTGGGGCCAACGTCCTGACTTTC
- | TRBJ2-5 | TRBV7-2 | - | CASSLDGGYETQYF | TGTGCCAGCAGCTTAGACGGGGGATATGAGACCCAGTACTTC
once | TRBJ1-2 | TRBV6-1 | - | CASSEGPGEYYGYTF | TGTGCCAGCAGTGAAGGCCCCGGGGAATACTATGGCTACACCTTC
- | TRBJ1-2 | TRBV9 | TRBD1 | CASSVEEGARYGYTF | TGTGCCAGCAGCGTAGAGGAGGGGGCGCGGTATGGCTACACCTTC
- | TRBJ1-2 | TRBV11-2 | TRBD1 | CASSLGRDRGHGYTF | TGTGCCAGCAGCTTAGGCCGGGACAGGGGGCATGGCTACACCTTC
once | TRBJ2-3 | TRBV15 | TRBD2 | CATSRSLAGADTQYF | TGTGCCACCAGCAGATCCCTAGCGGGAGCAGATACGCAGTATTTT
- | TRBJ2-2 | TRBV11-2 | TRBD2 | CASSFPIRGGTETGELFF | TGTGCCAGCAGCTTTCCCATAAGGGGAGGGACGGAAACCGGGGAGCTGTTTTTT
- | TRBJ1-1 | TRBV6-5 | - | CASSSRAGGRAFF | TGTGCCAGCAGTTCCCGGGCGGGGGGCAGAGCTTTCTTT
- | TRBJ1-6 | TRBV27 | - | CASSHDRNNSPLHF | TGTGCCAGCAGTCACGACAGGAATAATTCACCCCTCCACTTT
- | TRBJ2-3 | TRBV10-3 | TRBD1 | CASRPGGAADTQYF | TGTGCCAGCCGACCAGGGGGCGCGGCAGATACGCAGTATTTT
- | TRBJ2-2 | TRBV28 | - | CASSFIPRGKAGELFF | TGTGCCAGCAGTTTTATTCCCCGCGGGAAAGCCGGGGAGCTGTTTTTT
- | TRBJ2-3 | TRBV2 | TRBD1 | CASSRTGDRSTDTQYF | TGTGCCAGCAGCCGAACAGGGGACCGAAGCACAGATACGCAGTATTTT
- | TRBJ2-4 | TRBV18 | - | CASSLSGGLAKNIQYF | TGTGCCAGCTCACTCTCTGGGGGGTTAGCCAAAAACATTCAGTACTTC
once | TRBJ1-1 | TRBV5-4 | TRBD1 | CASSTGTANTEAFF | TGTGCCAGCAGCACCGGGACAGCGAACACTGAAGCTTTCTTT
- | TRBJ1-2 | TRBV5-4 | TRBD1 | CASSPRTGKVAGDYGYTF | TGTGCCAGCAGCCCCCGGACAGGGAAAGTCGCTGGTGACTATGGCTACACCTTC
many | TRBJ2-7 | TRBV6-2/TRBV6-3 | - | CASSYRRGHGYYEQYF | TGTGCCAGCAGTTACCGACGGGGTCACGGCTACTACGAGCAGTACTTC
- | TRBJ2-7 | TRBV28 | TRBD1 | CASSSTPGTEGYEQYF | TGTGCCAGCAGTTCAACCCCCGGGACAGAAGGCTACGAGCAGTACTTC
- | TRBJ2-5 | TRBV9 | - | CASSVDSGYRTQYF | TGTGCCAGCAGCGTGGACTCCGGATATAGGACCCAGTACTTC
- | TRBJ2-7 | TRBV24-1 | TRBD1 | CATSQGTGTLYEQYF | TGTGCCACCAGTCAGGGGACAGGGACCCTCTACGAGCAGTACTTC
- | TRBJ2-4 | TRBV19 | - | CASSIALAKNIQYF | TGTGCCTCATCGATAGCGCTAGCCAAAAACATTCAGTACTTC
- | TRBJ1-5 | TRBV28 | - | CASSLHRRLSNQPQHF | TGTGCCAGCAGTTTACACAGGCGTCTTAGCAATCAGCCCCAGCATTTT
few | TRBJ2-1 | TRBV5-4 | TRBD2 | CASSYRAGTYNEQFF | TGTGCCAGCAGCTATCGAGCGGGAACCTACAATGAGCAGTTCTTC
once | TRBJ2-7 | TRBV3-1/TRBV3-2 | TRBD2 | CASSQVASGRTEQYF | TGTGCCAGCAGCCAAGTTGCTAGCGGGAGAACCGAGCAGTACTTC
once | TRBJ2-7 | TRBV3-1/TRBV3-2 | - | CASSQAGADYEQYF | TGTGCCAGCAGCCAAGCTGGGGCAGACTACGAGCAGTACTTC
- | TRBJ1-1 | TRBV4-3 | - | CASSQEPNTEAFF | TGCGCCAGCAGCCAAGAACCTAATACTGAAGCTTTCTTT
- | TRBJ2-7 | TRBV6-6 | - | CASSSRGEGGSYEQYF | TGTGCCAGCAGTTCCCGGGGAGAGGGAGGCTCCTACGAGCAGTACTTC
- | TRBJ1-1 | TRBV6-5 | - | CASNRGGTPNTEAFF | TGTGCCAGCAATAGGGGGGGAACTCCGAACACTGAAGCTTTCTTT
- | TRBJ1-5 | TRBV6-5 | TRBD1 | CASSSGQGVYPAQHF | TGTGCCAGCAGCTCGGGACAGGGAGTTTATCCGGCCCAGCATTTT
few | TRBJ1-6 | TRBV2 | TRBD1 | CASSAQGAGSPLHF | TGTGCCAGCAGTGCCCAGGGGGCTGGGTCACCCCTCCACTTT
many | TRBJ2-3 | TRBV6-2/TRBV6-3 | TRBD2 | CASSYSIETSGWIRSTDTQYF | TGTGCCAGCAGTTACTCGATAGAGACTAGCGGGTGGATTCGAAGCACAGATACGCAGTATTTT
- | TRBJ1-4 | TRBV15 | TRBD1 | CATSSLSTGVERFF | TGTGCCACCAGCAGCCTTTCTACAGGGGTGGAAAGGTTTTTT
- | TRBJ2-5 | TRBV9 | - | CASSVDSGVETQYF | TGTGCCAGCAGCGTAGATTCGGGAGTAGAGACCCAGTACTTC
- | TRBJ2-5 | TRBV18 | TRBD2 | CASSPRVTSGGQETQYF | TGTGCCAGCTCACCAAGGGTAACTAGCGGGGGACAAGAGACCCAGTACTTC
- | TRBJ1-2 | TRBV19 | TRBD1 | CASTGTGVSYGYTF | TGTGCCAGTACGGGGACAGGAGTTAGCTATGGCTACACCTTC
once | TRBJ1-6 | TRBV18 | - | CASSPHGPQGDSPLHF | TGTGCCAGCTCACCCCACGGACCTCAAGGGGATTCACCCCTCCACTTT
- | TRBJ2-4 | TRBV28 | - | CASSASGGQRGNIQYF | TGTGCCAGCAGCGCGTCCGGCGGACAAAGGGGAAACATTCAGTACTTC
- | TRBJ1-2 | TRBV30 | - | CAWSVIGEPELYGYTF | TGTGCCTGGAGTGTTATCGGGGAACCTGAACTCTATGGCTACACCTTC
- | TRBJ2-5 | TRBV4-1 | TRBD2 | CASSPFKIGLAGGPGETQYF | TGCGCCAGCAGCCCTTTTAAAATTGGACTAGCGGGAGGGCCGGGAGAGACCCAGTACTTC
- | TRBJ1-1 | TRBV28 | - | CASLKGGVSTEAFF | TGTGCCAGCCTCAAAGGGGGGGTTAGTACTGAAGCTTTCTTT
once | TRBJ1-5 | TRBV6-5 | - | CASSIDRYSNQPQHF | TGTGCCAGCAGCATTGACAGATATAGCAATCAGCCCCAGCATTTT
- | TRBJ2-7 | TRBV11-2 | - | CASSSGQTYEQYF | TGTGCCAGCAGCTCCGGACAGACCTACGAGCAGTACTTC
- | TRBJ2-3 | TRBV7-2 | - | CASSLTRGSDTQYF | TGTGCCAGCAGCCTGACCCGGGGTTCAGATACGCAGTATTTT
once | TRBJ1-1 | TRBV4-1 | TRBD1 | CASTRSRDSNTEAFF | TGCGCCAGCACCAGGAGTAGGGACAGCAACACTGAAGCTTTCTTT
- | TRBJ2-7 | TRBV7-2 | TRBD1 | CASSLTGVTEQYF | TGTGCCAGCAGCTTAACAGGGGTCACCGAGCAGTACTTC
- | TRBJ2-2 | TRBV18 | - | CASSQDINTGELFF | TGTGCCAGCTCGCAGGACATTAACACCGGGGAGCTGTTTTTT
- | TRBJ1-1 | TRBV5-5 | - | CASSAVNTEAFF | TGTGCCAGCAGCGCGGTGAACACTGAAGCTTTCTTT
- | TRBJ2-1 | TRBV5-1 | TRBD2 | CASSLELAGVSEQFF | TGCGCCAGCAGCTTGGAACTAGCGGGAGTTTCTGAGCAGTTCTTC
- | TRBJ2-7 | TRBV4-1 | - | CASSQDRVEVSHEQYF | TGCGCCAGCAGCCAAGATCGTGTGGAGGTCTCCCACGAGCAGTACTTC
- | TRBJ2-7 | TRBV20-1 | - | CSASPGVEQYF | TGCAGTGCTAGCCCCGGGGTCGAGCAGTACTTC
- | TRBJ2-2 | TRBV5-1 | TRBD2 | CASSDTSGLHTGELFF | TGCGCCAGCAGCGATACCTCGGGACTACACACCGGGGAGCTGTTTTTT
- | TRBJ2-2 | TRBV7-6 | TRBD2 | CASSLAWGTRGTGELFF | TGTGCCAGCAGCTTAGCCTGGGGGACTAGAGGCACCGGGGAGCTGTTTTTT
- | TRBJ1-2 | TRBV2 | TRBD1 | CASTRDRGNYGYTF | TGTGCCAGTACCCGGGACAGGGGGAACTATGGCTACACCTTC
- | TRBJ2-1 | TRBV9 | TRBD2 | CASSVASGNIGNEQFF | TGTGCCAGCAGCGTAGCAAGCGGGAATATCGGCAATGAGCAGTTCTTC